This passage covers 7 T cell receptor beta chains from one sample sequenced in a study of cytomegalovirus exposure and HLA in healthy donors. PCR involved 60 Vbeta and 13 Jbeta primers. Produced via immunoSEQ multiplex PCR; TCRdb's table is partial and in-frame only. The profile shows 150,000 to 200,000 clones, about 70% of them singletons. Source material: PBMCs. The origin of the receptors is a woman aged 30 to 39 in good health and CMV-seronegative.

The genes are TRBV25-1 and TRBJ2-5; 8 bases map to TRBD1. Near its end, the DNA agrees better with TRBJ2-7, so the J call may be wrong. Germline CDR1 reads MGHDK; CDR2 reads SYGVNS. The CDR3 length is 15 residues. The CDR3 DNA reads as TGTGCCAGCAGTGAAGACAGGGGAGTCTCCTACGAGCAGTACTTC. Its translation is CASSEDRGVSYEQYF.

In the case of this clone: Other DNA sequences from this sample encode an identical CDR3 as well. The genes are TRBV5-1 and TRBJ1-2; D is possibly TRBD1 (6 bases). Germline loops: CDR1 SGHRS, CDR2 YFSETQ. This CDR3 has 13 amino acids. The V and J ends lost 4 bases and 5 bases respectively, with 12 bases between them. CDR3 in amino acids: CASSPGQLYGYTF. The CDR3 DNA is TGCGCCAGCAGCCCAGGACAGCTGTATGGCTACACCTTC.

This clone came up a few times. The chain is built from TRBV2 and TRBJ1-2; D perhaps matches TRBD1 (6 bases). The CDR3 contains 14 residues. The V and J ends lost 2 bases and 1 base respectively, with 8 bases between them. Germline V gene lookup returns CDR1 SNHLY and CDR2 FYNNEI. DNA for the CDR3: TGTGCCAGCAGTGAACAGGGGTATAACTATGGCTACACCTTC. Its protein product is CASSEQGYNYGYTF. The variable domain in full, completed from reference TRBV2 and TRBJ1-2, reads EPEVTQTPSHQVTQMGQEVILRCVPISNHLYFYWYRQILGQKVEFLVSFYNNEISEKSEIFDDQFSVERPDGSNFTLKIRSTKLEDSAMYFCASSEQGYNYGYTFGSGTRLTVV.

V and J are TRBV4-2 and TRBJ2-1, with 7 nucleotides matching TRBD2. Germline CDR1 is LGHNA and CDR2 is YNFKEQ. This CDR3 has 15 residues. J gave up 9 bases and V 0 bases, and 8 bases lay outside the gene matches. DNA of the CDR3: TGTGCCAGCAGCCAAGAGGAAGCGGGGAGACGTGAGCAGTTCTTC. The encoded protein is CASSQEEAGRREQFF.

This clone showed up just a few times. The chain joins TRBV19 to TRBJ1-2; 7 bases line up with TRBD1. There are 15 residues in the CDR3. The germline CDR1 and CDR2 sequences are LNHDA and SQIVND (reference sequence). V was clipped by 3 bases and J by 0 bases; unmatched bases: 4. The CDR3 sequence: CASSIPGGTNYGYTF. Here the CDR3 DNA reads TGTGCCAGTAGTATTCCAGGGGGTACTAACTATGGCTACACCTTC.

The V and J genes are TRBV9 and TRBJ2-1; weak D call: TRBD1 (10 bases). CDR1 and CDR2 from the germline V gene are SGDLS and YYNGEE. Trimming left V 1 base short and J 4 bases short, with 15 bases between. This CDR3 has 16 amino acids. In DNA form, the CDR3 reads TGTGCCAGCAGCGTACTAGCGGGACAGGGGTACAATGAGCAGTTCTTC. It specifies CASSVLAGQGYNEQFF.

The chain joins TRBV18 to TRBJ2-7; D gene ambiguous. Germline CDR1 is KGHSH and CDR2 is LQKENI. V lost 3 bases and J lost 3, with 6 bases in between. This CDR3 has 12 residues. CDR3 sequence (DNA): TGTGCCAGCTCACCGCGGATCTACGAGCAGTACTTC. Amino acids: CASSPRIYEQYF.